This T cell receptor (beta chain) was sequenced for a study of blood T cells in healthy people across ages. Sample-barcoded 5' priming and a J-beta primer mix drove a second PCR of roughly 6 to 12 cycles. All cDNA molecules were each tagged by a template-switch adaptor with 12 random nucleotides. TCRdb used MiXCR to reprocess the 5' RACE reads, holding one entry per CDR3 protein. The table has roughly 1,700,000 distinct CDR3 sequences, roughly 28% seen once. This clonotype was counted at least ten times. Its antigen is as yet unknown. Researchers collected about 10 milliliters of peripheral blood from every single donor. Study-wide results and caveats: Estimates based on one million T cells were treated as lower bounds.

The V end lost 10 bases, the J end lost 4 bases, and 15 bases lay between the germline ends. The CDR3 runs 13 residues. V gene TRBV12-3 or TRBV12-4 combines with J gene TRBJ2-3, with D maybe TRBD1 (5 bases). This receptor was obtained from a woman aged 30 to 39 in good health. Sample: blood. The CDR3 region is CATNSGFADTQYF. The CDR3 DNA follows: TGTGCCACCAACTCAGGGTTCGCAGATACGCAGTATTTT.